This TCR beta chain was captured in a study of blood T cell repertoires in COVID-19. Study-level information: Recovered status in Cohort 3 required two negative PCRs, clearance, or symptom resolution.

The CDR3 has 15 residues. Germline assignment: CDR1 GTSNPN and CDR2 SVGIG (reference sequence). V dropped 0 bases and J dropped 4; count of bases not matched to a gene: 6. Here immunoSEQ multiplex PCR was the method, and the copy in TCRdb shows in-frame clones only, minus some. The sample yields some 180,000 clones, 85% to 90% seen once. Sequenced input: PBMCs or T cells enriched from blood (not recorded which). This TCR derives from a middle-aged woman in a cohort exposed to, infected with or recovered from COVID-19 (not recorded which). The genes are TRBV30 and TRBJ2-3; 8 nucleotides match TRBD2. In DNA form, the CDR3 reads TGTGCCTGGAGTGTCTCTAGCGGGTGGGCAGATACGCAGTATTTT. It specifies CAWSVSSGWADTQYF.